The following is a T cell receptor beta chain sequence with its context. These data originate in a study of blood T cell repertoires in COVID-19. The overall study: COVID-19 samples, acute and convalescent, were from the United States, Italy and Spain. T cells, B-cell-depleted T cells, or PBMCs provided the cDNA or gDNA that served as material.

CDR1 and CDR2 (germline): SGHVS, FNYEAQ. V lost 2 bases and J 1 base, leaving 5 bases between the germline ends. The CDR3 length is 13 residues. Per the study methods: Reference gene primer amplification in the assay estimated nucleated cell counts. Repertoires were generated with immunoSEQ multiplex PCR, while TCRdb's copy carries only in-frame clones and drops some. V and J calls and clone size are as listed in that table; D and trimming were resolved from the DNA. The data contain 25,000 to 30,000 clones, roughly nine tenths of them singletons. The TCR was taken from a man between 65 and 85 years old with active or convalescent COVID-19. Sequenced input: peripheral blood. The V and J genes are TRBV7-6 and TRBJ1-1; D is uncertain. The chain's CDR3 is CASSLSKNTEAFF. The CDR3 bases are TGTGCCAGCAGCTTATCCAAGAACACTGAAGCTTTCTTT.